The sequence of this T cell receptor (beta chain) was determined in a study of human CD4 T cells and Enterobacteriaceae. Memory CD4+ T cells were sorted as all CD4+ cells except CD45RA+CCR7+CD95- naive cells, over 95% pure. Here immunoSEQ multiplex PCR was the method, and the copy in TCRdb shows in-frame clones only, minus some. The profile shows 25,000 to 35,000 clones, approximately 80% of them singletons. The sequencing sample was made of memory CD4+ T cells from blood. The TCR comes from a human donor in good health.

CDR3 coding DNA: TGTGCCAGCAGTTTTATTCGCGGGGGGCCTACAGATACGCAGTATTTT. This codes for CASSFIRGGPTDTQYF. The rearrangement links TRBV27 to TRBJ2-3; 8 bases are shared with TRBD2. The J segment lost 3 bases and the V segment lost 3 bases, leaving 8 bases of the junction unmatched. The germline V gene has CDR1 MNHEY and CDR2 SMNVEV (reference sequence). This CDR3 has 16 residues.